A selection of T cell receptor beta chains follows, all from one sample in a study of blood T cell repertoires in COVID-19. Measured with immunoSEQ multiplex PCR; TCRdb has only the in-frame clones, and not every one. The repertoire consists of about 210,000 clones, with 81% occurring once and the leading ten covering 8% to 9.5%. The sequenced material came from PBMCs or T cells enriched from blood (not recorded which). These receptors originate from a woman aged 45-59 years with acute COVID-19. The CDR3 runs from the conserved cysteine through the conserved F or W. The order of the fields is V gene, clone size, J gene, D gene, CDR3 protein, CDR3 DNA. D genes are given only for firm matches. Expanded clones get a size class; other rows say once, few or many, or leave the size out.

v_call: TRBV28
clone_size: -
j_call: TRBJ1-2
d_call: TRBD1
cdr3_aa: CASRRQGWNYGYTF
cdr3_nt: TGTGCCAGCAGACGACAGGGTTGGAACTATGGCTACACCTTC

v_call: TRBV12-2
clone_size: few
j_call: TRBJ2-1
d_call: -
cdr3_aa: CASRLTAGLAGNEQFF
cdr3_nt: TGTGCAAGTCGCTTAACGGCCGGACTAGCGGGTAATGAGCAGTTCTTC

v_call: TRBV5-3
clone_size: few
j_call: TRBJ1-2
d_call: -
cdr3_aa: CARSYAEAGAYGYTF
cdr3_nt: TGTGCCAGAAGCTACGCCGAGGCGGGGGCTTATGGCTACACCTTC

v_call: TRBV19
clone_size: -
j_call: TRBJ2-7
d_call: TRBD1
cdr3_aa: CASTPGQGASTYEQYF
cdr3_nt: TGTGCCAGTACTCCGGGACAGGGGGCAAGCACCTACGAGCAGTACTTC

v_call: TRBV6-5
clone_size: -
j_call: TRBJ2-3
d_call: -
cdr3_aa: CASSSGGLARAQYF
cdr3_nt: TGTGCCAGCAGTTCGGGGGGCCTGGCCCGGGCGCAGTATTTT

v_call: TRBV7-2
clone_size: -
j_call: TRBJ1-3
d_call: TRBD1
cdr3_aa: CASSIIRGPGNTIYF
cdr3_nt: TGTGCCAGCAGCATCATCAGGGGGCCTGGAAACACCATATATTTT

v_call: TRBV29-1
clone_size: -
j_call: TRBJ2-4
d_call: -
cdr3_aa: CSVGGMGKNIQYF
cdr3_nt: TGCAGCGTCGGAGGGATGGGCAAAAACATTCAGTACTTC

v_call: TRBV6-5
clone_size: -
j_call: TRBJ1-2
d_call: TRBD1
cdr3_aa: CASSHGQAAGGYTF
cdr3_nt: TGTGCCAGTTCCCACGGACAGGCTGCTGGTGGCTACACCTTC

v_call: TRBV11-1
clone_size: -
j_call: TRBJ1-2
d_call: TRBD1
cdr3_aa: CASSRTGGKVDGYTF
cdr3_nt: TGTGCCAGCAGTAGGACAGGGGGAAAGGTGGATGGCTACACCTTC

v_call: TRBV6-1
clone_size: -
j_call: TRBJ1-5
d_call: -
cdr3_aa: CASRTDGGSNQPQHF
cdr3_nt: TGTGCCAGCAGGACTGACGGGGGGAGCAATCAGCCCCAGCATTTT

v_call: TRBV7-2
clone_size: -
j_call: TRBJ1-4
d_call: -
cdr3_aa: CASSLEKGRDEKLFF
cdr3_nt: TGTGCCAGCAGCTTAGAGAAGGGGAGGGATGAAAAACTGTTTTTT

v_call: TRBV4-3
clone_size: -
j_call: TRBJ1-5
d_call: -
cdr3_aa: CASSPRVGHDSNQPQHF
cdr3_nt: TGCGCCAGCAGCCCCCGGGTCGGACACGATAGCAATCAGCCCCAGCATTTT

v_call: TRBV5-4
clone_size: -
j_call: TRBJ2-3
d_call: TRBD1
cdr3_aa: CASSRQGSTDTQYF
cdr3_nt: TGTGCCAGCAGCAGACAGGGCAGCACAGATACGCAGTATTTT

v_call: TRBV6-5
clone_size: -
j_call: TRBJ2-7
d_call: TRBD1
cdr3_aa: CASSWGTGSHEQYF
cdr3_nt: TGTGCCAGCAGCTGGGGGACAGGGAGCCACGAGCAGTACTTC

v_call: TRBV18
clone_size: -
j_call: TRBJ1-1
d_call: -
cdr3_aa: CASSLKQGTEAFF
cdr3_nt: TGTGCCAGCTCACTGAAACAGGGTACTGAAGCTTTCTTT

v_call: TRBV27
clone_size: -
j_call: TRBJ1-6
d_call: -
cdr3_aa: CASKRGGNNSPLHF
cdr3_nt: TGTGCCAGCAAGCGGGGGGGAAATAATTCACCCCTCCACTTT